The 5 T cell receptor beta chains in this list originate from one sample, sequenced in a study of T cells in tuberculosis. Some clones are missing from TCRdb's copy, which holds only in-frame ones; the method was immunoSEQ multiplex PCR. The data contain about 58,000 clones, around 90% of them seen just once; the ten biggest clones take up about a fifth. After thawing and overnight rest, PBMC were stained with GMM-loaded CD1B tetramer, viability dye and anti-CD3 for sorting. The CD1B tetramers carried C32 glucose monomycolate purified from Rhodococcus equi. Sequenced material: CD1b-GMM tetramer-negative cells sorted from PBMCs. The receptors stem from an adult woman with latent tuberculosis.

This clone was picked up a small number of times. This sequence joins TRBV28 and TRBJ1-2; D is undetermined. V shed 10 bases and J shed 0 bases, with 12 bases lying between them. Germline CDR1 and CDR2: MDHEN and SYDVKM. The length of the CDR3 is 13 residues. This CDR3 is CAIQQSSNYGYTF. CDR3 DNA: TGTGCCATACAACAGAGCTCTAACTATGGCTACACCTTC.

V is TRBV5-6 and J is TRBJ1-2; a possible D gene is TRBD1 (5 bases). Germline V lookup: CDR1 SGHDT, CDR2 YYEEEE. The CDR3 extends over 15 amino acids. V shed 6 bases and J shed 2 bases, with 17 bases lying between them. The chain's CDR3 is CASTTTSRENYGYTF. For the CDR3, the DNA is TGTGCCAGCACCACGACTTCCAGGGAAAACTATGGCTACACCTTC.

The chain couples TRBV4-1 to TRBJ2-1; D is unclear. The germline CDR1 and CDR2 sequences are MGHRA and YSYEKL. Deletions cut 0 bases from V and 8 bases from J, with 5 bases between. The CDR3 runs to 12 residues. CDR3 amino acids: CASSQDLHEQFF. The CDR3, as DNA: TGCGCCAGCAGCCAAGATCTTCATGAGCAGTTCTTC.

This clone has only a few counts. The chain uses TRBV7-9 and TRBJ1-2; 10 bases map to TRBD1. Unmatched junction bases numbered 5, after V lost 4 bases and J lost 3 bases. CDR3 size: 15 residues. CDR1 is SEHNR and CDR2 is FQNEAQ in the germline V gene (reference sequence). The CDR3 loop is CASSSGTGDYYGYTF. The DNA for the CDR3 is TGTGCCAGCAGCTCCGGGACAGGGGATTACTATGGCTACACCTTC.

The genes are TRBV29-1 and TRBJ1-2; weak D call: TRBD1 (5 bases). Germline V gene lookup returns CDR1 SQVTM and CDR2 ANQGSEA. The CDR3 has 13 residues. V was shortened by 4 bases and J by 3 bases, with 12 bases between the two germline ends. The CDR3 here is CSVGDRDYYGYTF. In nucleotides, the CDR3 is TGCAGCGTTGGGGACCGGGACTACTATGGCTACACCTTC.